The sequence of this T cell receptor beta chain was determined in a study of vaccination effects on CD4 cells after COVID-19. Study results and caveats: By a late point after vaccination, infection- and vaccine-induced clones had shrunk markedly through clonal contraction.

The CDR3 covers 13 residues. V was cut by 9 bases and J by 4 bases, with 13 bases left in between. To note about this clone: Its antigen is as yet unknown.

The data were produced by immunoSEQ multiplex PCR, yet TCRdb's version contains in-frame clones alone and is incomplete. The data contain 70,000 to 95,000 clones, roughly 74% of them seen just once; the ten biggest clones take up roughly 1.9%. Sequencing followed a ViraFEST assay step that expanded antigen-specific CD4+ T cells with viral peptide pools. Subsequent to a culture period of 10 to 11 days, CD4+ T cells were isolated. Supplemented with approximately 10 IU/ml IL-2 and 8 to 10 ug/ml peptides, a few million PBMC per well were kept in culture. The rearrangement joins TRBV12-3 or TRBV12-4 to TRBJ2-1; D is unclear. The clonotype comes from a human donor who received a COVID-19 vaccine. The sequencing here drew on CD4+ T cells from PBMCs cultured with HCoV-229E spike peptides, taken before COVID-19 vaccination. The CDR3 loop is CASRASFYNEQFF. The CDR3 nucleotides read TGTGCCAGTAGGGCCAGTTTTTACAATGAGCAGTTCTTC.